The 3 T cell receptor beta chains reported below all come from one sample, sequenced in a study of cytomegalovirus exposure and HLA in healthy donors. This PCR relied on a set of 60 Vbeta primers and 13 Jbeta primers. Repertoires were generated with immunoSEQ multiplex PCR, while TCRdb's copy carries only in-frame clones and drops some. The sample contains around 250,000 clones, 80% to 95% of which appear only once. Sequences were obtained from PBMCs. The receptors originated from a girl aged 2-9 years in good health and CMV-seronegative.

The V gene is TRBV6-6, the J gene TRBJ2-7; possible D gene TRBD1, 6 bases. Trimming removed 0 bases at V and 3 bases at J, with 6 bases between. The CDR3 has 13 amino acids. The germline V gene encodes CDR1 MNHNY and CDR2 SVGAGI (reference sequence). The DNA for the CDR3 is TGTGCCAGCAGTTACTCGACAGGCTACGAGCAGTACTTC. This encodes CASSYSTGYEQYF.

The chain couples TRBV7-2 to TRBJ1-1; TRBD1 aligns across 7 bases. Trimming removed 5 bases from V and 1 base from J; junction bases left unmatched: 4. CDR3 length: 14 amino acids. Per germline, CDR1 SGHTA and CDR2 FQGNSA. CDR3 loop: CASSLRTGNTEAFF. The CDR3 region has the DNA TGTGCCAGCAGCCTAAGGACAGGGAACACTGAAGCTTTCTTT.

CDR3 nucleotide sequence: TGTGCCAGCAGCAAAGCGCGACTAGCCGAGATCGGGCAGTACTTC. The encoded protein is CASSKARLAEIGQYF. The rearrangement uses TRBV21-1 and TRBJ2-7; TRBD2 is the table's D call, not checked against the DNA. TRBV21-1 is listed as a pseudogene. The CDR3 contains 15 residues.